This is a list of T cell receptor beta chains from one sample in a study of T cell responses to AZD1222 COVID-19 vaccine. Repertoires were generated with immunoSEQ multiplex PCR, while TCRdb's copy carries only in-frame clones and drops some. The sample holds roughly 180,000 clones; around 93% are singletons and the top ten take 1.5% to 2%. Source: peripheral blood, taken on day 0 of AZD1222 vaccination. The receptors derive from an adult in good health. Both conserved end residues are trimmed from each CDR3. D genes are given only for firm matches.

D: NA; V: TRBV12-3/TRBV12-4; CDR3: ASAASSSSPLH
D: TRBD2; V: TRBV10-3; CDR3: AISSGGIYNEQF
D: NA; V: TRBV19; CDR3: ASSTVKGYQPQH
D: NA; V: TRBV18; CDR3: ASSDLNYEQY
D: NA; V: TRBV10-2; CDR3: ASSESPGRSRGYT
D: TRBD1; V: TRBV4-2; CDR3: ASSETGGSGGANVLT
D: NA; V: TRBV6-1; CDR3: ASSEASTRYEQY
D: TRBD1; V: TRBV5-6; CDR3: ASSRTGGNQPQH
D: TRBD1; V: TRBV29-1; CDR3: SAGQGNTEAF
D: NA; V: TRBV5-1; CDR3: ASSWREGSQNTEAF
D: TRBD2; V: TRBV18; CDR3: ASSPGGSLTDTQY
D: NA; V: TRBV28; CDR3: ASSPPGGVAYEQY
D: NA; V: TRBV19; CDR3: ASSARKFHYEQY
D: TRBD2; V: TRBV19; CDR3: ASSISASGSYEQY
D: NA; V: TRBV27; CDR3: ASSSESQWGHQTNSPLH
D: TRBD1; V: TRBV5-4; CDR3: ASSFDRGGEKLF
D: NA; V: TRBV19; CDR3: ASSNRGASGNTIY
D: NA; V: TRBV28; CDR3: ASSFRPGGGETQY
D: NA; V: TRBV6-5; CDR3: ASGTRTDTQY
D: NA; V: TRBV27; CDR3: ASSSGFSGANVLT
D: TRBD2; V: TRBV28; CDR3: ASSLGTRFHEQY
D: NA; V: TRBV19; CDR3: ASQVLGAGLSNTEAF
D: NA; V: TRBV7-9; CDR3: ASSLPSLQTQGEAF
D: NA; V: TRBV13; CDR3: ASSSRDPNGYT
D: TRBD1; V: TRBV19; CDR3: ASSALPGQGPTDTQY
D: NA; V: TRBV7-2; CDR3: ASSLGGMNTEAF
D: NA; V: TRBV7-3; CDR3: ASSLTAGANYGYT
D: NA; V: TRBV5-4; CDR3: ARSFEGGIRGYT
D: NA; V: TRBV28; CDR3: ASSLSGAANYGYT
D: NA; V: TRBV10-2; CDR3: ASGGSFGGDTDTQY
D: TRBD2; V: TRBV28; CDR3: ASSFPRTSGSSYEQY
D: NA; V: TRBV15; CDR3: ATSARGSGQPQH
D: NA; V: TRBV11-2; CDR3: ASSLHWYEQY
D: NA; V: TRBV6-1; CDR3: ASSEAGGYTTYEQY
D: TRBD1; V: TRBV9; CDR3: ASSLTGTEAYEQY
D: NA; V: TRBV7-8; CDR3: ASSLKTNTEAF
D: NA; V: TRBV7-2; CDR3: ASSEQGNTEAF
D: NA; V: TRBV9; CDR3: ASSFGQHTEAF
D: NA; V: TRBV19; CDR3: ASSIAATYEQY
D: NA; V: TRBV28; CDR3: ASSLNLGSEAF
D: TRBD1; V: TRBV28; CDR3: ASSPRGTGVPRSYEQY
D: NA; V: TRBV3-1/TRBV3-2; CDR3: ASSPRAGSGNTIY
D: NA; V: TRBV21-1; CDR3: ASSTWTGGPYEQY
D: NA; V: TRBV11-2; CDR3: ASSLDSSPHNEQF